This T cell receptor beta chain came from a study of regulatory T cells in long-lasting Graves disease (dated by TCRdb to about 2021). In terms of the full investigation: Persistent Graves' disease was defined as persistently positive TSH receptor autoantibodies together with antithyroid drug treatment for over 5 years. Persistent Graves' disease patients were compared with newly diagnosed Graves' disease patients by peripheral blood TCR sequencing and RNA sequencing. The study was registered as a clinical trial and conducted in China. A total of 35 or so samples were covered by TCR sequencing, comprising some 13 persistent and roughly 20 newly diagnosed Graves' disease patients. Persistent Graves' disease patients in the clinical cohort had taken antithyroid drugs for roughly ten years on average.

Regarding this clonotype: Its antigen remains undetermined. No base qualities exist here, and no much larger clone lies one base off it.

Library generation was performed with multiplex PCR. The reads were generated on an Illumina HiSeq 4000. TCR beta libraries were built with iRepertoire HTBI primers and Arm-PCR amplification of CDR3 regions. Before sequencing, the PCR products underwent gel purification. Per the source publication's procedure: Gene usage analysis of CDR3 amino acid clonotypes relied on the 55 to 80 TRBV and about 15 TRBJ segments identified across samples. Filtered high-quality paired reads were merged into contigs using COPE and FqMerger. BLAST was used to align contigs to IMGT TRBV, TRBD and TRBJ reference genes, with CDR3 defined following IMGT. Any clonotype with a frequency above 0.1% was counted as a highly expanded clone. Shannon entropy was used to measure repertoire diversity, and the Gini coefficient was used to measure V-J evenness. Public clonotypes were defined as clonotypes shared by more than one individual. The raw public reads went through TCRdb reprocessing: fastp at Q25, MiXCR clone calling, in-frame beta chains kept. Merged by CDR3 protein, the rows form single entries marked with the most common genes and DNA. What appears here as the V and J calls and clone size reflects TCRdb's work, not the paper's. Recorded for this sample are 500,000 to 800,000 distinct CDR3 sequences; around 30% of them occurred a single time. Of the sample, around 40% falls within the top ten clones.

The sample's time point, from its label and the paper: persistent/refractory GD, antithyroid drugs over 5 years with positive TRAb. For both TCR sequencing and RNA sequencing, RNA was extracted from PBMCs using TRIzol. The diagnosis of Graves' disease followed American Thyroid Association guidelines. Patients for the study were recruited at an endocrinology department in Xi'an, China. Each patient gave roughly 10 milliliters of peripheral blood, collected in an EDTA anticoagulant tube. Ficoll Paque Plus density gradient separation was used to isolate PBMCs, and no further T cell sorting was performed. An Agilent 2100 Bioanalyzer and agarose gel were used to check RNA quality, and a NanoDrop 2000 was used to measure RNA concentration. Summary of the overall study and its limitations: Sequencing and analysis were limited to the TCR beta chain. More public clonotypes were shared among persistent patients (under 3,000) than among newly diagnosed patients (roughly 1,000). Because the primary lesion, thyroid tissue, could not be accessed, the study looked at peripheral blood alone. As a limitation, the authors acknowledged that the small sample size may reduce accuracy. Lower TCR Shannon entropy and fewer highly expanded clones were observed in persistent Graves' disease patients than in newly diagnosed patients, which suggested clonal expansion. TRBV28, TRBJ1-2 and TRBJ2-5 were preferentially used in persistent disease, while TRBV20-1 and TRBJ2-1 were favored in newly diagnosed disease.

For this chain, trimming is 2 bases at the V end and 0 bases at the J end, and the number of junction bases without a gene match is 4. CDR1 and CDR2 are drawn from the germline V gene: KGHSH, LQKENI. Spanning cysteine to phenylalanine, the CDR3 consists of 16 amino acids. The read is trimmed to its CDR3 DNA, 48 bases read in frame from base 1. The rearrangement joined TRBV18 to TRBJ2-7, with 10 junctional bases fitting TRBD1. The sequenced sample was peripheral blood mononuclear cells (PBMCs), obtained when the disease was refractory, from a patient treated with antithyroid drugs. The sequence came from a female donor with Graves disease. The DNA sequence follows: TGTGCCAGCTCACCAGCCGACAGGGGGCACTCCTACGAGCAGTACTTC. It encodes CASSPADRGHSYEQYF.